This T cell receptor (beta chain) was observed in a study of blood T cells in healthy people across ages. Of note for this clonotype: Antigen: not known.

Using a J-beta primer mix together with a sample-barcoded 5' primer, a second PCR was run for roughly 6 to 12 cycles. A template-switch adaptor that had 12 random nucleotides put a tag on each cDNA molecule. TCRdb itself ran the 5' RACE reads through MiXCR, one entry per CDR3 protein. The table includes fewer than 2,000,000 distinct CDR3 sequences, roughly 32% detected once. The CDR3 runs to 20 residues. J was trimmed by 0 bases and V by 2 bases; bases with no gene match: 15. Germline V gene data show CDR1 as DFQATT and CDR2 as SNEGSKA (reference sequence). The study's findings and limits: It was held that the diversity estimates obtained from one million T cells were underestimates.

Sequencing used blood. The clonotype comes from a woman between 25 and 40 years old in good health. This chain connects TRBV20-1 to TRBJ2-1, with 11 bases that match TRBD2. In DNA, the CDR3 is TGCAGTGCTAGAATGAACACCGGGACTAGCGGACACATCTCCTACAATGAGCAGTTCTTC. Translating gives CSARMNTGTSGHISYNEQFF.